The 2 T cell receptor beta chains in this list originate from one sample, sequenced in a study of T cells after posttransplantation cyclophosphamide. Clones were read by immunoSEQ multiplex PCR, and TCRdb kept only the in-frame ones, dropping some. Singletons are absent from the sample, which has approximately 39,000 clones. The sample taken for sequencing was PBMCs. The receptors derive from a man in his forties or fifties in good health, CMV-negative, and a related stem cell transplant donor.

In this sample, this clone turned up a few times. The chain couples TRBV5-1 to TRBJ2-1, with 7 positions matching TRBD2. From germline, CDR1 is SGHRS and CDR2 YFSETQ. The CDR3 runs to 13 residues. Trimming at V came to 0 bases and at J to 6 bases, leaving 0 bases not matched to a gene. CDR3 protein: CASSLGGSNEQFF. The CDR3 DNA reads as TGCGCCAGCAGCTTGGGCGGGAGCAATGAGCAGTTCTTC.

This clone came up many times. The rearrangement links TRBV5-6 to TRBJ2-7; D is unresolved. The CDR3 covers 15 residues. Germline V gene lookup returns CDR1 SGHDT and CDR2 YYEEEE. Trimming cost V 3 bases and J 0 bases, with 13 bases left between them. CDR3 coding DNA: TGTGCCAGCAGCTACAATTCAGGTTACTCCTACGAGCAGTACTTC. Translation gives CASSYNSGYSYEQYF.